This is a list of T cell receptor beta chains from one sample in a study of blood T cells in healthy people across ages. TCRdb processed the 5' RACE reads anew with MiXCR; each CDR3 protein has one entry. The data hold about 830,000 distinct CDR3 sequences, with 62% observed a single time. Sequencing was carried out using blood. Every receptor here comes from a man under 40 in good health. The CDR3 runs from the conserved cysteine through the conserved F or W. Clone size, where shown, is once, few, many, or a class for clones that have expanded.

j_call: TRBJ2-7
v_call: TRBV20-1
clone_size: NA
cdr3_aa: CSARGGGAGGRYEQYF

j_call: TRBJ2-3
v_call: TRBV7-8
clone_size: NA
cdr3_aa: CASSSPTSATSTDTQYF

j_call: TRBJ2-7
v_call: TRBV12-3/TRBV12-4
clone_size: few
cdr3_aa: CASSSHTPAYEQYF

j_call: TRBJ2-1
v_call: TRBV4-2
clone_size: few
cdr3_aa: CASSQDKGTYNEQFF

j_call: TRBJ1-4
v_call: TRBV5-8
clone_size: NA
cdr3_aa: CASSLSGKLFF

j_call: NA
v_call: TRBV25-1
clone_size: few
cdr3_aa: CASSDFRSEQYF

j_call: TRBJ2-7
v_call: TRBV28
clone_size: NA
cdr3_aa: CASSFGAYYEQYF

j_call: TRBJ2-7
v_call: TRBV29-1
clone_size: NA
cdr3_aa: CSVGRMESYEQYF

j_call: TRBJ1-2
v_call: TRBV7-9
clone_size: NA
cdr3_aa: CASSLEAGRGYGYTF

j_call: TRBJ1-6
v_call: TRBV7-2
clone_size: many
cdr3_aa: CASSLAQGARRRSPLHF

j_call: TRBJ1-1
v_call: TRBV10-3
clone_size: NA
cdr3_aa: CAAMWGTEAFF

j_call: TRBJ2-1
v_call: TRBV28
clone_size: NA
cdr3_aa: CASSPIGGKTYNEQFF

j_call: TRBJ1-4
v_call: TRBV4-3
clone_size: NA
cdr3_aa: CASSQNSAGGVNEKLFF

j_call: TRBJ1-1
v_call: TRBV4-3
clone_size: few
cdr3_aa: CASSLGQGKNTEAFF

j_call: TRBJ2-6
v_call: TRBV20-1
clone_size: NA
cdr3_aa: CSARSGGSGASVLTF

j_call: TRBJ2-5
v_call: TRBV29-1
clone_size: few
cdr3_aa: CSVEVGVKTQYF

j_call: TRBJ2-3
v_call: TRBV20-1
clone_size: NA
cdr3_aa: CSAIISGEFTDTQYF

j_call: TRBJ1-2
v_call: TRBV6-1
clone_size: NA
cdr3_aa: CASSFTISGYGYTF

j_call: TRBJ1-5
v_call: TRBV10-3
clone_size: NA
cdr3_aa: CAISGSPYQPQHF

j_call: TRBJ2-7
v_call: TRBV27
clone_size: NA
cdr3_aa: CASSPGRRAYEQYF

j_call: TRBJ2-5
v_call: TRBV3-1
clone_size: few
cdr3_aa: CASSQGSGTGQYF

j_call: TRBJ2-1
v_call: TRBV5-5
clone_size: NA
cdr3_aa: CASSLEGLQLDEQFF

j_call: TRBJ2-1
v_call: TRBV25-1
clone_size: many
cdr3_aa: CASSEWSSGEEQFF

j_call: TRBJ2-7
v_call: TRBV28
clone_size: NA
cdr3_aa: CASGGDSTLYSEQYF

j_call: TRBJ2-2
v_call: TRBV24-1
clone_size: NA
cdr3_aa: CATSDFNRGYTGELFF

j_call: TRBJ2-1
v_call: TRBV29-1
clone_size: NA
cdr3_aa: CSVPQPGQGLREQFF

j_call: TRBJ1-2
v_call: TRBV20-1
clone_size: NA
cdr3_aa: CSAREPAGGSDGYTF

j_call: TRBJ2-3
v_call: TRBV6-2/TRBV6-3
clone_size: once
cdr3_aa: CASSGRTGTDTQYF

j_call: TRBJ2-3
v_call: TRBV28
clone_size: NA
cdr3_aa: CASSSLDRVSTDTQYF

j_call: TRBJ1-1
v_call: TRBV5-5
clone_size: NA
cdr3_aa: CASSLVSNAEAFF

j_call: TRBJ2-1
v_call: TRBV2
clone_size: NA
cdr3_aa: CASSPAQTYNEQFF

j_call: TRBJ1-2
v_call: TRBV6-2/TRBV6-3
clone_size: NA
cdr3_aa: CASSWDREIPNYGYTF

j_call: TRBJ2-4
v_call: TRBV9
clone_size: NA
cdr3_aa: CASSVEGQGRNIQYF

j_call: TRBJ2-5
v_call: TRBV6-2/TRBV6-3
clone_size: NA
cdr3_aa: CASKVAGGIPGETQYF

j_call: TRBJ2-1
v_call: TRBV28
clone_size: NA
cdr3_aa: CASSFSGTASYNEQFF

j_call: TRBJ2-4
v_call: TRBV10-3
clone_size: NA
cdr3_aa: CAISDLGLAMEQYF

j_call: TRBJ2-3
v_call: TRBV30
clone_size: NA
cdr3_aa: CAWSQRGALTDTQYF

j_call: NA
v_call: TRBV15
clone_size: NA
cdr3_aa: CATSRDNSAPYEQYF

j_call: TRBJ2-5
v_call: TRBV20-1
clone_size: few
cdr3_aa: CSARTGGEETQYF

j_call: TRBJ2-7
v_call: TRBV4-1
clone_size: NA
cdr3_aa: CASSQETGRVSEQYF

j_call: TRBJ2-5
v_call: TRBV10-3
clone_size: NA
cdr3_aa: CAINTGTEETQYF

j_call: TRBJ2-5
v_call: TRBV20-1
clone_size: few
cdr3_aa: CSARDRLARETQYF

j_call: TRBJ2-3
v_call: TRBV7-2
clone_size: NA
cdr3_aa: CASSFLAGPGGNTQYF

j_call: TRBJ2-7
v_call: TRBV11-2
clone_size: NA
cdr3_aa: CASSLPSYSSYEQYF

j_call: TRBJ2-3
v_call: TRBV2
clone_size: NA
cdr3_aa: CTSKGGGAVDTQYF

j_call: TRBJ1-2
v_call: TRBV16
clone_size: NA
cdr3_aa: CASSQPKWRGANYGYTF

j_call: TRBJ1-2
v_call: TRBV29-1
clone_size: NA
cdr3_aa: CSVEDPPGGGYTF

j_call: TRBJ2-5
v_call: TRBV6-2/TRBV6-3
clone_size: NA
cdr3_aa: CASSYGGGRETQYF

j_call: TRBJ2-4
v_call: TRBV5-1
clone_size: once
cdr3_aa: CASSLERGRKNIQYF

j_call: TRBJ2-5
v_call: TRBV7-2
clone_size: few
cdr3_aa: CASSKTSLETQYF

j_call: TRBJ2-7
v_call: TRBV20-1
clone_size: NA
cdr3_aa: CSPRSLTFYEQYF

j_call: TRBJ2-6
v_call: TRBV9
clone_size: NA
cdr3_aa: CASSGKGANVLTF

j_call: NA
v_call: TRBV6-6
clone_size: few
cdr3_aa: CASTPGTRASYEQYF

j_call: TRBJ1-2
v_call: TRBV13
clone_size: NA
cdr3_aa: CASSSSGAYEGGYTF

j_call: TRBJ2-1
v_call: TRBV27
clone_size: NA
cdr3_aa: CASSRTSGGLPEQFF

j_call: TRBJ1-1
v_call: TRBV4-2
clone_size: few
cdr3_aa: CASSQDYSGTEAFF

j_call: TRBJ2-1
v_call: TRBV6-2/TRBV6-3
clone_size: NA
cdr3_aa: CASSSIGYNEQFF

j_call: NA
v_call: TRBV12-3/TRBV12-4
clone_size: NA
cdr3_aa: CASSFRRTATETQYF

j_call: TRBJ1-1
v_call: TRBV6-5
clone_size: NA
cdr3_aa: CASRGRHMNTEAFF